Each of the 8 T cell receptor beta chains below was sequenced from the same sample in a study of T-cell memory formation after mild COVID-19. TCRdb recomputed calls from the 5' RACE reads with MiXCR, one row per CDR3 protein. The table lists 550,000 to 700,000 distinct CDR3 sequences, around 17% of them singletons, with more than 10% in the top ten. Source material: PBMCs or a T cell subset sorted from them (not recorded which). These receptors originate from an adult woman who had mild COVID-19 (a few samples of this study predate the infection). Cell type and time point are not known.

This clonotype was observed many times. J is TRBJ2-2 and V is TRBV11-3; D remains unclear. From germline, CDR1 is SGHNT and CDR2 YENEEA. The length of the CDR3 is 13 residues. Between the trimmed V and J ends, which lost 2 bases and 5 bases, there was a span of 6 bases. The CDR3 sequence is CASSLPGTGELFF. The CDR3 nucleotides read TGTGCCAGCAGCTTACCCGGAACCGGGGAGCTGTTTTTT.

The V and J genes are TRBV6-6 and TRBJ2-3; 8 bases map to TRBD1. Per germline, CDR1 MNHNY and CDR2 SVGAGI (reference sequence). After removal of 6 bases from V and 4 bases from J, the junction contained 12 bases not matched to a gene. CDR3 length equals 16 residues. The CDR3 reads CASRPSTGVGSDTQYF. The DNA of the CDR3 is TGTGCCAGCAGGCCCTCGACAGGGGTGGGTTCAGATACGCAGTATTTT.

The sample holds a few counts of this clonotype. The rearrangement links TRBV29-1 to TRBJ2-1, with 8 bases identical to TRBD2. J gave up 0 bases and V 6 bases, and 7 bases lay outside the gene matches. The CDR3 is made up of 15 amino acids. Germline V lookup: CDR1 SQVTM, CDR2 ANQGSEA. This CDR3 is CSVPRGGGSYNEQFF. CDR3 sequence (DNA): TGCAGCGTGCCTCGGGGGGGCGGCTCCTACAATGAGCAGTTCTTC.

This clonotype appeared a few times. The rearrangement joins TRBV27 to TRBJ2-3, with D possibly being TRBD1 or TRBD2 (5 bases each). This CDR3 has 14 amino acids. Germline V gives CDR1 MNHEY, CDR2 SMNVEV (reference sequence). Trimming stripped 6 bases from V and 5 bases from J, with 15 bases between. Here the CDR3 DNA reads TGTGCCAGCAGCCCGACGGGACGTCTAGATACGCAGTATTTT. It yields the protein CASSPTGRLDTQYF.

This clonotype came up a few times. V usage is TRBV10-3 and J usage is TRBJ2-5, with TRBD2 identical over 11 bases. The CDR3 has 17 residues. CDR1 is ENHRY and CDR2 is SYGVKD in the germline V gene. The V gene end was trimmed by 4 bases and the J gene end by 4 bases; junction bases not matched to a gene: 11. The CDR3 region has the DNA TGTGCCATCAGTGGGGCCCTAGCGGGAGGAAGAGGAGAGACCCAGTACTTC. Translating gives CAISGALAGGRGETQYF.

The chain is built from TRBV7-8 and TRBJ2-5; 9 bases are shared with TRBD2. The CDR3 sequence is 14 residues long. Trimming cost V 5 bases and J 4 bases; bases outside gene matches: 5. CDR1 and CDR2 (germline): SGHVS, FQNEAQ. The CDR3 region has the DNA TGTGCCAGCAGCCGCGGGAGGGCCTCAGAGACCCAGTACTTC. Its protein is CASSRGRASETQYF. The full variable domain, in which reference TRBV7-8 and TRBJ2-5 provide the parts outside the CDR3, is GAGVSQSPRYKVAKRGQDVALRCDPISGHVSLFWYQQALGQGPEFLTYFQNEAQLDKSGLPSDRFFAERPEGSVSTLKIQRTQQEDSAVYLCASSRGRASETQYFGPGTRLLVL.

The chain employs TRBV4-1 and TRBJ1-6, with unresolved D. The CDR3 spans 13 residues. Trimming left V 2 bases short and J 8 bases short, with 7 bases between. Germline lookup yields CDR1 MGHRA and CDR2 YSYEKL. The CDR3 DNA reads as TGCGCCAGCAGCCAACAGCCCGATTCACCCCTCCACTTT. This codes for CASSQQPDSPLHF.

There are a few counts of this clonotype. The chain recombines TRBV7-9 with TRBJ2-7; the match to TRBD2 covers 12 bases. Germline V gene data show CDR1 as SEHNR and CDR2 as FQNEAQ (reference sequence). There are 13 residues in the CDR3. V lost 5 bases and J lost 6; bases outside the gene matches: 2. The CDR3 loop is CASSPSGRGEQYF. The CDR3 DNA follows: TGTGCCAGCAGCCCTAGCGGGAGGGGCGAGCAGTACTTC. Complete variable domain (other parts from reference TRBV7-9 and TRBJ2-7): DTGVSQNPRHKITKRGQNVTFRCDPISEHNRLYWYRQTLGQGPEFLTYFQNEAQLEKSRLLSDRFSAERPKGSFSTLEIQRTEQGDSAMYLCASSPSGRGEQYFGPGTRLTVT.